The T cell receptor beta chain described here comes from a study of shared clonotypes between healthy human individuals. This clone was observed a handful of times. This CDR3 contains 16 residues. Trimming stripped 1 base from V and 3 bases from J, with 16 bases between. The germline gives CDR1 LGHNT, CDR2 FRNRAP. CD45RO-negative, CCR7-positively selected cells formed the naive CD8 fraction, excluding terminally differentiated effector memory CD45RA+ cells. Clones were sequenced by immunoSEQ multiplex PCR, and TCRdb holds only the in-frame ones, with some missing. The sample holds 1.5 million to 2.5 million clones, approximately 95% seen once.

The clonotype was recovered from a man in his late teens or twenties in good health. The sample comprised naive CD8+ T cells sorted from blood. V and J are TRBV12-5 and TRBJ2-7; D unclear. This CDR3 is CASGLGIGGRIYEQYF. CDR3 nucleotide sequence: TGTGCTAGTGGTTTGGGAATTGGCGGCAGGATCTACGAGCAGTACTTC.